Each of the 12 T cell receptor beta chains below was sequenced from the same sample in a study of response to subunit inactivated influenza vaccine (dated by TCRdb to about 2018). Library preparation used RT-PCR. The run used an Illumina HiSeq 2500. The public sequencing data were trimmed at Q25 with fastp and processed into clonotypes with MiXCR by TCRdb, which kept only in-frame beta chains. CDR3 protein sequences are deduplicated, and each keeps its most common genes and DNA. In all, the sample holds roughly 500,000 distinct CDR3 sequences, and approximately 16% of those were seen once. The ten largest clonotypes hold less than 4% of the sample. The source was CD4+ T cells sorted from PBMCs, collected around 25 months after vaccination. The receptor source for this set is a man aged 50 to 69 who received an inactivated influenza vaccine. Donor details come from another sample of the same person, matched by shared clones.

This clonotype was found a few times. The chain is built from TRBV3-1 and TRBJ1-2, with TRBD1 as a possible D gene (6 bases). Germline V gene sequence: CDR1 LGHDT, CDR2 YNNKEL (reference sequence). V gave up 3 bases and J gave up 6 bases, with 11 bases separating them. This CDR3 spans 13 amino acids. In DNA form, the CDR3 reads TGTGCCAGCAGCCAGACAGGTCGTGATGGCTACACCTTC. Translating it yields CASSQTGRDGYTF.

The chain carries TRBV7-2 and TRBJ1-2, with D possibly matching TRBD1 (6 bases). This CDR3 is 15 amino acids long. From germline, CDR1 is SGHTA and CDR2 FQGNSA. The V and J ends lost 5 bases and 6 bases respectively, with 19 bases between them. The CDR3 loop reads CASSRGTIPWNGYTF. In nucleotides, the CDR3 is TGTGCCAGCAGCCGAGGGACAATCCCCTGGAATGGCTACACCTTC.

The V call is TRBV5-5, the J call TRBJ2-7, with TRBD2 matching over 7 bases. CDR1 SGHKS and CDR2 YYEKEE come from the germline V gene (reference sequence). V lost 4 bases and J lost 4; bases outside the gene matches: 11. The CDR3 is made up of 15 amino acids. CDR3 loop: CASSPTGLSVYEQYF. CDR3 sequence (DNA): TGTGCCAGCAGCCCCACGGGACTATCGGTGTACGAGCAGTACTTC. The full variable domain, in which reference TRBV5-5 and TRBJ2-7 provide the parts outside the CDR3, is DAGVTQSPTHLIKTRGQQVTLRCSPISGHKSVSWYQQVLGQGPQFIFQYYEKEERGRGNFPDRFSARQFPNYSSELNVNALLLGDSALYLCASSPTGLSVYEQYFGPGTRLTVT.

This sequence joins TRBV7-2 and TRBJ1-5; 9 bases are a match to TRBD1. CDR1 is SGHTA and CDR2 is FQGNSA in the germline V gene. The CDR3 loop spans 15 amino acids. Trimming at V came to 2 bases and at J to 6 bases, leaving 5 bases not matched to a gene. The CDR3 coding sequence is TGTGCCAGCAGCTTATCCGGGACAGGGAGTCAGCCCCAGCATTTT. The encoded protein is CASSLSGTGSQPQHF.

The chain is built from TRBV10-3 and TRBJ1-1, with unresolved D. V was shortened by 2 bases and J by 6 bases, with 7 bases between the two germline ends. The CDR3 contains 12 residues. Germline assignment: CDR1 ENHRY and CDR2 SYGVKD. CDR3 protein: CAISESPSEAFF. The CDR3 DNA follows: TGTGCCATCAGTGAGAGCCCGTCTGAAGCTTTCTTT.

In its sample, this clonotype was seen a few times. The J gene is TRBJ1-2, the V gene TRBV29-1, with D unresolved. V lost 1 base to trimming and J lost 0 bases, with 0 bases between them. Germline assignment: CDR1 SQVTM and CDR2 ANQGSEA. The CDR3 has 11 amino acids. The CDR3 DNA is TGCAGCGTTGAAGCTAACTATGGCTACACCTTC. Its protein is CSVEANYGYTF.

The table lists this clonotype with a count of one. The CDR3 loop is CSLQRGITGELFF. CDR3 coding DNA: TGCAGTCTGCAGCGGGGAATTACCGGGGAGCTGTTTTTT. J is TRBJ2-2 and V is TRBV20-1; 7 bases map to TRBD2. The CDR3 has 13 residues. The trim removed 8 bases at V and 5 bases at J, leaving 8 bases unmatched. CDR1 is DFQATT and CDR2 is SNEGSKA in the germline V gene (reference sequence).

This clonotype has a handful of counts. The V and J genes are TRBV9 and TRBJ1-5; no clear D gene. The CDR3 loop spans 15 amino acids. The germline V gene encodes CDR1 SGDLS and CDR2 YYNGEE. V dropped 0 bases and J dropped 8 bases, with 15 bases sitting between them. CDR3 nucleotide sequence: TGTGCCAGCAGCGTAGACGCGGGGTTGAGGGAGCCCCAGCATTTT. The encoded protein is CASSVDAGLREPQHF.

This clonotype was counted only a few times. This rearrangement joins TRBV25-1 to TRBJ2-7; unclear D gene. This CDR3 contains 13 residues. Germline lookup yields CDR1 MGHDK and CDR2 SYGVNS. Trimming took 4 bases from V and 2 from J, leaving 9 bases between them. CDR3 residues: CASSGGPPYEQYF. CDR3 nucleotides: TGTGCCAGCAGTGGAGGACCTCCCTACGAGCAGTACTTC.

In this sample, this clonotype turned up a few times. This rearrangement joins TRBV3-1 to TRBJ1-4; D gene unclear. Germline CDR1 reads LGHDT; CDR2 reads YNNKEL (reference sequence). The CDR3 covers 13 residues. V was clipped by 3 bases and J by 8 bases, with 10 bases between them. CDR3 in amino acids: CASSHSKLEKLFF. The DNA of the CDR3 is TGTGCCAGCAGCCATAGCAAACTGGAAAAACTGTTTTTT.

The chain joins TRBV5-1 to TRBJ2-5; maybe TRBD2 (5 bases). The germline CDR1 and CDR2 sequences are SGHRS and YFSETQ. This CDR3 has 14 amino acids. Deletions cut 4 bases from V and 0 bases from J, with 10 bases between. The CDR3 here is CASSRGEYQETQYF. CDR3 in DNA: TGCGCCAGCAGCCGGGGAGAGTACCAAGAGACCCAGTACTTC.

The rearrangement joins TRBV20-1 to TRBJ2-5; 11 positions match TRBD2. The CDR3 is made up of 15 amino acids. Germline-derived CDR1 and CDR2 are DFQATT and SNEGSKA (reference sequence). V was clipped by 3 bases and J by 0 bases; unmatched bases: 3. CDR3 amino acids: CSASGTSGHQETQYF. The CDR3 bases are TGCAGTGCTAGCGGGACTAGCGGACACCAAGAGACCCAGTACTTC.